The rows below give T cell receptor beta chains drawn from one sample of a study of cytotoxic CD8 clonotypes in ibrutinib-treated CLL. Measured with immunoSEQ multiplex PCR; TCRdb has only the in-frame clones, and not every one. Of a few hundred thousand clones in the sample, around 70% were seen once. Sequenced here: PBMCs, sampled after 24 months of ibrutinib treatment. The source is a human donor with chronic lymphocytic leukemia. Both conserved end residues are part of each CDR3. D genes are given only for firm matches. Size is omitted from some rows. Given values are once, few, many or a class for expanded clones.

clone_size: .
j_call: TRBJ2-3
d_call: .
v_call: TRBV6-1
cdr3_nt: TGTGCCAGCAACGCGGGCCCCACAGATACGCAGTATTTT
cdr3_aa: CASNAGPTDTQYF

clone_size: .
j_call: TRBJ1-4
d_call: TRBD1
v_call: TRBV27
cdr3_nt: TGTGCCAGCAGCCGGACAGGGGAAAAACTGTTTTTT
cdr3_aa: CASSRTGEKLFF

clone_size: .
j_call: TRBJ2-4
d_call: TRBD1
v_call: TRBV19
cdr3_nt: TGTGCCAGTAGTCTGACAGGGGGATGGCAGTACTTC
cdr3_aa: CASSLTGGWQYF

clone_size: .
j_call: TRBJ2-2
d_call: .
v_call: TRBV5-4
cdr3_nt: TGTGCCAGCAGGACCGACAGGAACACCGGGGAGCTGTTTTTT
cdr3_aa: CASRTDRNTGELFF

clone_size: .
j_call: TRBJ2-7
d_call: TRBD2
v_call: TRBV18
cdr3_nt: TGTGCCAGCTCACCACCTAGCGGGAGATACGAGCAGTACTTC
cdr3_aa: CASSPPSGRYEQYF

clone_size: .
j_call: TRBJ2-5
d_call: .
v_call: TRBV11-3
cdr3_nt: TGTGCCAGCAGCTTAGGCGGATCCCAAGAGACCCAGTACTTC
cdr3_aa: CASSLGGSQETQYF

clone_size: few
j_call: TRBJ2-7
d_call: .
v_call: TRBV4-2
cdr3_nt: TGTGCCAGCAGGAGGGACACCTCCTACGAGCAGTACTTC
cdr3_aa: CASRRDTSYEQYF

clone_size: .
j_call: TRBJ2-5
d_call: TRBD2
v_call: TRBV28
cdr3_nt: TGTGCCAGCAGCCCCCCCCTAGCGGGGAAAGAGACCCAGTACTTC
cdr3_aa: CASSPPLAGKETQYF

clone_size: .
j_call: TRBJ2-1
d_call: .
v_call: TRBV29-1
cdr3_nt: TGCAGCGTTAGGAACTACTCCTACAATGAGCAGTTCTTC
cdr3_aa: CSVRNYSYNEQFF

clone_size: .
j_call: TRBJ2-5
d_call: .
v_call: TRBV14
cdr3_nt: TGTGCCAGCAGCCAAGGCGGGGAAGGGGTGGAGACCCAGTACTTC
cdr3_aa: CASSQGGEGVETQYF

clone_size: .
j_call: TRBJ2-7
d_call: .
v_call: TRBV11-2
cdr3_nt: TGTGCCAGCAGCTTCAGGGACCACGAGCAGTACTTC
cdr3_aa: CASSFRDHEQYF

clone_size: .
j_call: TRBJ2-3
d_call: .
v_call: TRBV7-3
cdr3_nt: TGTGCCAGCAGCCGGGGGGCAAGCACAGATACGCAGTATTTT
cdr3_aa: CASSRGASTDTQYF

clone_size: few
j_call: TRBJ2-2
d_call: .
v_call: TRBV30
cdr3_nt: TGTGCCTGGAGGGCAAACACCGGGGAGCTGTTTTTT
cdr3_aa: CAWRANTGELFF

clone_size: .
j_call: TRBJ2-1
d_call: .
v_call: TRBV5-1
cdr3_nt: TGCGCCAGCAGCTTGGGAGGGGCCGGTTACAATGAGCAGTTCTTC
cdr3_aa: CASSLGGAGYNEQFF

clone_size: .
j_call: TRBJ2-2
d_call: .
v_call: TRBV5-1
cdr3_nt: TGCGCCAGCAGAGTGGAGCGGAGCACCGGGGAGCTGTTTTTT
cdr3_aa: CASRVERSTGELFF

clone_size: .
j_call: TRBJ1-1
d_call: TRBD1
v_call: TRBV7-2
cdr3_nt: TGTGCCAGCAGCCCCCACGGGACAGGGGCAGCTGAAGCTTTCTTT
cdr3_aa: CASSPHGTGAAEAFF

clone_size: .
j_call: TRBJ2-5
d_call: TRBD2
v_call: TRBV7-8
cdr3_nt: TGTGCCAGCAGCCTACGGTTGACTAGCGTTCAAGAGACCCAGTACTTC
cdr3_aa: CASSLRLTSVQETQYF

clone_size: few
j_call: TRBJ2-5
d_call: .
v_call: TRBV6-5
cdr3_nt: TGTGCCAGCAGTTACTTCGAGACCCAGTACTTC
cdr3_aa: CASSYFETQYF

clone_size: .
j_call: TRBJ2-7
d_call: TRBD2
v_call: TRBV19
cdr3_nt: TGTGCCAGTAGTTACGGACTAGCGGGCTCCTACGAGCAGTACTTC
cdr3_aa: CASSYGLAGSYEQYF

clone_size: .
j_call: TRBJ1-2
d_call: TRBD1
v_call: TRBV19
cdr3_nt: TGTGCCAGTGAATCGGGGACAGCATTATATGGCTACACCTTC
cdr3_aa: CASESGTALYGYTF

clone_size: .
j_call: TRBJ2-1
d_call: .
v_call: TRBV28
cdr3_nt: TGTGCCAGCAGCTCTTCCTCTAGCGAGTTCTACAATGAGCAGTTCTTC
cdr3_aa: CASSSSSSEFYNEQFF

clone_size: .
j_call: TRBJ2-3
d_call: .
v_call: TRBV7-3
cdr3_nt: TGTGCCAGCAGCTTAGGTAGCATCAGGGATACGCAGTATTTT
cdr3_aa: CASSLGSIRDTQYF

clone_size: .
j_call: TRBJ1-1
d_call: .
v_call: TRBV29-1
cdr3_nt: TGCAGCGTGAGGGGTGGTGAAGCTTTCTTT
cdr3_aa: CSVRGGEAFF

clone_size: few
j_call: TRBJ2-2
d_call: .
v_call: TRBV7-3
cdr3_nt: TGTGCCAGCAGCCAGAGATCCGGGGAGCTGTTTTTT
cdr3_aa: CASSQRSGELFF

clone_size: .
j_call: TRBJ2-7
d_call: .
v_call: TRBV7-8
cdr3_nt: TGTGCCAGCAGCTCAAGCACGCTAGCGCTGAGCTCCTACGAGCAGTACTTC
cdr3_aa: CASSSSTLALSSYEQYF

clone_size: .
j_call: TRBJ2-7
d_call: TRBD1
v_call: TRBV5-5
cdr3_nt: TGTGCCAGCAGCGCAGGGACAGGAGCGTCCTACGAGCAGTACTTC
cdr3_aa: CASSAGTGASYEQYF

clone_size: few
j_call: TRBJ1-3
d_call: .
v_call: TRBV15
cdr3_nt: TGTGCCACCAGCGTGGACTCTGGAAACACCATATATTTT
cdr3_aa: CATSVDSGNTIYF

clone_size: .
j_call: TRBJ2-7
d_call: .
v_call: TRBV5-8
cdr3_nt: TGTGCCAGCAGCTTCCGCAGGGGAAACTACGAGCAGTACTTC
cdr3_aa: CASSFRRGNYEQYF

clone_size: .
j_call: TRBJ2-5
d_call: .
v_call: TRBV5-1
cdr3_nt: TGCGCCAGCAGCCTGACCCCTAGCGGAGGGGGAGAAGAGACCCAGTACTTC
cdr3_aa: CASSLTPSGGGEETQYF

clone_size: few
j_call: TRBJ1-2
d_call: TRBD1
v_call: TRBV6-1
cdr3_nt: TGTGCCAGCAGTTCCGGACAGGGTGAGAGCTACACCTTC
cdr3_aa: CASSSGQGESYTF

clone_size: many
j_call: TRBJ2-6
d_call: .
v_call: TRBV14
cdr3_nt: TGTGCCAGCAGCCATAACAGGGACGTCGTCGTCCTGACTTTC
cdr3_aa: CASSHNRDVVVLTF

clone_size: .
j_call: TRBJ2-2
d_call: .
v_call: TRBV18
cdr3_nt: TGTGCCAGCTCCCCCACTCCTGGCGGGAAAACGAACACCGGGGAGCTGTTTTTT
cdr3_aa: CASSPTPGGKTNTGELFF

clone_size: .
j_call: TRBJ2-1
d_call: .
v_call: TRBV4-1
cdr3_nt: TGCGCCAGCAGCCAAGATGCCGGGGCCACCTACAATGAGCAGTTCTTC
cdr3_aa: CASSQDAGATYNEQFF

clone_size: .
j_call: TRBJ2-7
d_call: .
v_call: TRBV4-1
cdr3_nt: TGCGCCAGCAGCCTAGACAGGTTCCTAACCTACGAGCAGTACTTC
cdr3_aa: CASSLDRFLTYEQYF

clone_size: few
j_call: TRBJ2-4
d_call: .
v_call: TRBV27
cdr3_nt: TGTGCCAGCAGTTTAGAAGGGGCCCTAGCCAAAAACATTCAGTACTTC
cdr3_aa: CASSLEGALAKNIQYF

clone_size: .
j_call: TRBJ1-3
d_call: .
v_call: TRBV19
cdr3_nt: TGTGCCAGTGATGGAGACAGCTCTGGAAACACCATATATTTT
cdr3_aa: CASDGDSSGNTIYF

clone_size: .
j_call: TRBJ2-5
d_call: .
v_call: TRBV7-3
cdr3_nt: TGTGCCAGCAGCTTAGTGGCAGATATACAAGAGACCCAGTACTTC
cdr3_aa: CASSLVADIQETQYF

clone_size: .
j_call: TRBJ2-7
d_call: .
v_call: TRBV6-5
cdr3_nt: TGTGCCAGCAGTTACGGCCACGTCAGAACCTACGAGCAGTACTTC
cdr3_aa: CASSYGHVRTYEQYF

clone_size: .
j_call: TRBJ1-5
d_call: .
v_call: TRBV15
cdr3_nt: TGTGCCACCAGCATACGGGTGCAGGGCAATCAGCCCCAGCATTTT
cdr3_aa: CATSIRVQGNQPQHF

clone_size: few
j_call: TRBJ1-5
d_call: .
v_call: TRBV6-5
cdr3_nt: TGTGCCAGCAGTTACTCGTCGGCGGGTCAGCCCCAGCATTTT
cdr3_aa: CASSYSSAGQPQHF

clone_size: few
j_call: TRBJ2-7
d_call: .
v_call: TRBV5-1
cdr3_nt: TGCGCCAGCAGCTTGGAGGCGGGGACAGCCTCCTACGAGCAGTACTTC
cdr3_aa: CASSLEAGTASYEQYF

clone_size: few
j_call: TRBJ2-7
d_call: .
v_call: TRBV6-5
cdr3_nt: TGTGCCAGCAGTTACCAAGGAAGGGAGCAGTACTTC
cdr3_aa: CASSYQGREQYF

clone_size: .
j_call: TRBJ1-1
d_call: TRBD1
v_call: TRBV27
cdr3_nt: TGTGCCAGCAGACCCGGGACAGGTCGATCGAACACTGAAGCTTTCTTT
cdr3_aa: CASRPGTGRSNTEAFF

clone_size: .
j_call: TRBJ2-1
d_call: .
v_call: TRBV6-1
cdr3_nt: TGTGCCAGCAGTGAAGTGATTGGGCAGTTCTTC
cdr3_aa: CASSEVIGQFF

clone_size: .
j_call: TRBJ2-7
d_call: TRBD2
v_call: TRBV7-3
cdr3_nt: TGTGCCAGCAGCCCAGAAGCGGGAGTTAGCGAGCAGTACTTC
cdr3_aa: CASSPEAGVSEQYF

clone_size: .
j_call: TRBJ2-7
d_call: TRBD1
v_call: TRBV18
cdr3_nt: TGTGCCAGCTCACGGGACAGCGCCTCCTACGAGCAGTACTTC
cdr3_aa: CASSRDSASYEQYF

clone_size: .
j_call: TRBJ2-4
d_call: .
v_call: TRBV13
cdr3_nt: TGTGCCAGCAAGGAGGCGGGTAGAAACATTCAGTACTTC
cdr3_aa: CASKEAGRNIQYF

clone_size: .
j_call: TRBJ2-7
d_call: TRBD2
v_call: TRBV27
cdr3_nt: TGTGCCAGCAGTCCGCGACTAGCGGGAGGGTATGGAGTCGAGCAGTACTTC
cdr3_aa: CASSPRLAGGYGVEQYF